These 7 T cell receptor beta chains were sequenced from one sample in a study of cytomegalovirus exposure and HLA in healthy donors. Both 60 Vbeta primers and 13 Jbeta primers went into the PCR. The data were produced by immunoSEQ multiplex PCR, yet TCRdb's version contains in-frame clones alone and is incomplete. The sample includes 120,000 or so clones, roughly four fifths seen only once; the top ten take just under 3%. The sequenced material came from PBMCs. Receptors were obtained from a woman between 40 and 55 years old in good health and CMV-seropositive.

V and J are TRBV7-2 and TRBJ2-3; 9 positions agree with TRBD2. The germline V gene has CDR1 SGHTA and CDR2 FQGNSA. This CDR3 region has 17 residues. V lost 4 bases and J lost 5; bases outside the gene matches: 13. The CDR3 region has the DNA TGTGCCAGCAGCTCAAAATCGGGCGGGGGGGCTAGAGATACGCAGTATTTT. Amino acids: CASSSKSGGGARDTQYF.

The rearrangement joins TRBV15 to TRBJ1-2; the D is unclear. The germline CDR1 and CDR2 sequences are LNHNV and YYDKDF (reference sequence). Trimming pared 0 bases from V and 4 bases from J, leaving 15 bases between. This CDR3 comprises 16 residues. The CDR3, as DNA: TGTGCCACCAGCAGAGATTACGGCTCTAGCACCTATGGCTACACCTTC. This sequence encodes CATSRDYGSSTYGYTF.

In its sample, this clone was seen once. The chain links TRBV29-1 to TRBJ2-7; D is unresolved. The CDR3 extends over 11 amino acids. Looked up from germline, CDR1 is SQVTM and CDR2 is ANQGSEA. The germline V and J ends were trimmed by 4 bases and 7 bases, with 11 bases remaining between them. CDR3 sequence reads: CSVVLSREQYF. CDR3 nucleotide sequence: TGCAGCGTTGTTTTGTCGCGAGAGCAGTACTTC.

The V call is TRBV28, the J call TRBJ2-7; 10 positions match TRBD2. Unmatched junction bases numbered 10, after V lost 8 bases and J lost 6 bases. CDR3 length: 14 residues. Germline CDR1 MDHEN, CDR2 SYDVKM. CDR3 sequence (DNA): TGTGCCAGCGGATCTAGCGGGGGCCGAATCGAGCAGTACTTC. Translation gives CASGSSGGRIEQYF.

This clone was found a few times. The gene calls are TRBV4-1 and TRBJ1-2; tentatively, D is TRBD1 (6 bases). CDR1 MGHRA and CDR2 YSYEKL come from the germline V gene. The V gene lost 0 bases and the J gene lost 4 bases, with 12 bases spanning the gap. The CDR3 consists of 15 residues. Here the CDR3 reads CASSQEGAQAYGYTF. The CDR3, as DNA: TGCGCCAGCAGCCAAGAGGGGGCTCAGGCCTATGGCTACACCTTC.

This clone was seen just once. The rearrangement joins TRBV5-1 to TRBJ1-1; TRBD1 agrees at 10 bases. There are 15 residues in the CDR3. Trimming at V came to 4 bases and at J to 3 bases, leaving 6 bases not matched to a gene. From germline, CDR1 is SGHRS and CDR2 YFSETQ. The CDR3 reads CASSDRGLGDTEAFF. CDR3 coding DNA: TGCGCCAGCAGCGACAGGGGGCTCGGGGACACTGAAGCTTTCTTT.

Points on this clone: A much larger clone is a single base away; this may be a read error. This CDR3 is also generated by other DNA sequences in the sample. The chain has TRBV6-6 and TRBJ1-1; D not certain. Trimming pared 0 bases from V and 1 base from J, leaving 6 bases between. The CDR3 runs 14 residues. Germline-derived CDR1 and CDR2 are MNHNY and SVGAGI (reference sequence). CDR3 region: CASSYSGRNTEAFF. In DNA, the CDR3 is TGTGCCAGCAGTTACTCGGGGAGGAACACTGAAGCTTTCTTT.